This T cell receptor (beta chain) comes out of a study of cytomegalovirus exposure and HLA in healthy donors (dated by TCRdb to 2016 to 2017). For the study in its entirety: According to a later analysis, the 120 or so validation repertoires were produced on the same platform as the approximately 620 repertoires of the first cohort. The study was designed to test whether signatures of past pathogen exposure could be identified by cataloging public T cell receptors. In addition to the first cohort of 666 subjects, a separate validation cohort of over 90 different subjects was used. To predict cytomegalovirus infection status, the study brought together high-throughput TCR immunosequencing, statistical association of individual TCRs with disease status, and machine learning. On the study overall, not on this receptor specifically: Of the cluster scores, around 95% were above 0 in a later analysis, which found that TCRs clustered in the first cohort also tended to co-occur in the 110 or so validation repertoires. In vitro tests confirmed that a few of the cytomegalovirus-associated TCR beta chains recognize cytomegalovirus antigens. The authors suggested that the approach could potentially be extended to other disease states and immunological phenotypes. Most TCR sequences were seen in very few donors, while some public TCRs were found in many individuals. A later analysis lacked HLA typing for the validation cohort, so it scored co-occurrence in that cohort across all 110 or so repertoires. In both the original and validation cohorts, the classifier was reported to diagnose cytomegalovirus status with high specificity and sensitivity. In the study, some 160 TCR beta chains were listed as associated with cytomegalovirus.

CDR1 and CDR2, looked up from the germline V gene, are MDHEN and SYDVKM. V is shortened by 3 bases, J by 5 bases, and the region joining them spans 12 bases. The CDR3, cysteine through phenylalanine, is 14 amino acids long. Solely the CDR3 DNA is kept, with 42 bases framed from the first base. This clone was seen just once. It lacks a known antigen. Per-nucleotide qualities are absent, and no much larger clonotype sits a single base away. Donors formed part of the validation cohort, which comprised about 120 subjects and was distinct from the first cohort of 670 or so subjects. The receptor library was made with the immunoSEQ multiplex PCR assay. Under the source paper's analysis protocol: To diagnose cytomegalovirus status from the catalog of TCR beta chain sequences, a statistical classification framework was built. TCRdb re-hosts the immuneACCESS table, in-frame sequences only. Its copies lack some clones; in the studies checked, an unresolved V gene accounts for under half of them, and the cause for the rest is not known. From that table come the V and J calls and clone size; the DNA was used to work out D and trimming. The sample table records over 200,000 clones; almost 90% of these occur just once. The ten largest account for 0.3% to 0.4% of the sample.

The TCR comes from a woman under 30 in good health and CMV-seronegative. Sequencing input: PBMCs. The rearrangement combines TRBV28 with TRBJ2-3; a weak D assignment points to TRBD2 (7 bases agree). The base sequence is TGTGCCAGCAGTTTTCGGGGGGCCGTAGATACGCAGTATTTT. It encodes CASSFRGAVDTQYF.